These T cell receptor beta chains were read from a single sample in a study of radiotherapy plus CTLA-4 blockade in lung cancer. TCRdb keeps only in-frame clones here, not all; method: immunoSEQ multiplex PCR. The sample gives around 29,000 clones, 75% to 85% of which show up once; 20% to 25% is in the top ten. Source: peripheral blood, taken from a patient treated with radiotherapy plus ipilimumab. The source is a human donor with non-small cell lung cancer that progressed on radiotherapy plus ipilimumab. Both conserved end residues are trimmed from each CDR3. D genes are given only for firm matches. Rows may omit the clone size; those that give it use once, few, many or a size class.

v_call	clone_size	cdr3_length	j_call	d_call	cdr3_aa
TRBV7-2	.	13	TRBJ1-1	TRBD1	ASSNQTGRATEAF
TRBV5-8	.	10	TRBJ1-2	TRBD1	ASSLWTGMGT
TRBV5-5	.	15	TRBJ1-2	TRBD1	ASTVSGQGANNYGYT
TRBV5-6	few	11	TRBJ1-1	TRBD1	ASRRDRDTEAF
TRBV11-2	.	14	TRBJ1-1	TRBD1	ANSSPTGGAYTEAF
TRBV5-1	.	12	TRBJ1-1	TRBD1	ASSFGQGRTEAF
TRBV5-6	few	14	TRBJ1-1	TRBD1	ASSLLAQGAQAEAF
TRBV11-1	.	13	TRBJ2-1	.	ASSKQGSSYNEQF
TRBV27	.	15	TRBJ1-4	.	ASSFWRGRNTNEKLF
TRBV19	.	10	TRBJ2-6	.	ASTGSSNVLT
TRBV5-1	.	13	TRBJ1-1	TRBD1	ASSWTGDMNTEAF
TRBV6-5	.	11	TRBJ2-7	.	ASSYGVGVQQY
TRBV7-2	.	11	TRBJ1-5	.	ASAGEGNQPQH
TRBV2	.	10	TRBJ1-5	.	ASSSGNQPQH
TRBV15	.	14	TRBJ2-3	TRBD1	ATSNRQGGWTDTQY
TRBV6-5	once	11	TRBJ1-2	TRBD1	ASSYLRGRGYT
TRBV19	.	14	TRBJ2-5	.	ASKESSARKKETQY
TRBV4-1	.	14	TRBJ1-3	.	ASSQDNRSNPNTIY